One sample yielded the 5 T cell receptor beta chains listed below, sequenced in a study of blood T cells in healthy people across ages. Primers used in a second PCR of roughly 6 to 11 cycles were a sample-barcoded 5' primer and a J-beta primer mix. In TCRdb, the 5' RACE reads were re-called with MiXCR into one record per CDR3 protein. The data show about 930,000 distinct CDR3 sequences, 25% to 30% seen once. These data were likewise used in another study, on T cells of mothers and their children.

Source material: blood. Source of these receptors: a middle-aged woman in good health.

The chain employs TRBV20-1 and TRBJ2-1; D tentatively fits TRBD1 or TRBD2 (5 bases each). CDR1 and CDR2 (germline): DFQATT, SNEGSKA (reference sequence). The CDR3 runs 13 residues. The V end lost 5 bases, the J end lost 7 bases, and 15 bases lay between the germline ends. The CDR3 DNA is TGCAGTGCTCTCGGGGCCTTGGAGAATGAGCAGTTCTTC. This gives the protein CSALGALENEQFF.

This clonotype was detected ten times or more. The chain recombines TRBV10-3 with TRBJ2-7; D is unclear. The CDR3 runs to 14 residues. V lost 4 bases and J 7 bases, leaving 17 bases between the germline ends. Germline V lookup: CDR1 ENHRY, CDR2 SYGVKD. Here the CDR3 DNA reads TGTGCCATCAGTGTTATGACCATCCCTGGAGAGCAGTACTTC. Translation gives CAISVMTIPGEQYF.

This clonotype appeared a few times. The chain uses TRBV7-2 and TRBJ2-3; a weak D match, TRBD2 (6 bases). The CDR3 is 15 residues long. Per the germline V gene, CDR1 is SGHTA and CDR2 is FQGNSA. Trimming shortened V by 1 base and J by 2 bases, and 10 bases separated the two germline ends. The CDR3 bases are TGTGCCAGCAGCTTAGTCGGGGGAGACACAGATACGCAGTATTTT. This sequence encodes CASSLVGGDTDTQYF. Complete variable domain (other parts from reference TRBV7-2 and TRBJ2-3): GAGVSQSPSNKVTEKGKDVELRCDPISGHTALYWYRQSLGQGLEFLIYFQGNSAPDKSGLPSDRFSAERTGGSVSTLTIQRTQQEDSAVYLCASSLVGGDTDTQYFGPGTRLTVL.

The J gene is TRBJ2-3, the V gene TRBV24-1, with D unclear. The CDR3 runs 11 residues. Germline-derived CDR1 and CDR2 are KGHDR and SFDVKD. The ends were cut back, 8 bases at V and 5 bases at J, with 7 bases in the middle. CDR3 sequence reads: CATMRGDTQYF. DNA of the CDR3: TGTGCCACCATGCGCGGAGATACGCAGTATTTT.

This clonotype has at least ten counts. The chain has TRBV28 and TRBJ2-7; D gene unclear. The CDR3 spans 13 residues. Looked up from germline, CDR1 is MDHEN and CDR2 is SYDVKM. Deletions cut 3 bases from V and 2 bases from J, with 8 bases between. The CDR3, as DNA: TGTGCCAGCAGTTTCCCAGAGACCTACGAGCAGTACTTC. Translating it yields CASSFPETYEQYF.